One TCR beta chain is described in this entry. This table comes from immunoSEQ multiplex PCR, and its TCRdb copy is limited to in-frame clones, with some not included. The repertoire holds fewer than 70,000 clones, with 87% as singletons. V shed 9 bases and J shed 2 bases, with 16 bases lying between them. This CDR3 has 14 residues. Germline V gene sequence: CDR1 LNHDA, CDR2 SQIVND (reference sequence). This record belongs to a study of OX40 agonist ivuxolimab in advanced cancers. The clonotype was recovered from an adult with an advanced solid tumor such as melanoma, head and neck, liver or kidney cancer. The specimen was CD4+ or CD8+ T cells sorted from blood, collected in a trial of the OX40 agonist ivuxolimab. The V call is TRBV19, the J call TRBJ2-5; D possibly uses TRBD1 or TRBD2 (6 bases each). In DNA, the CDR3 is TGTGCCAGCATGGGGGGCGCTTTACAAGAGACCCAGTACTTC. Protein sequence: CASMGGALQETQYF.